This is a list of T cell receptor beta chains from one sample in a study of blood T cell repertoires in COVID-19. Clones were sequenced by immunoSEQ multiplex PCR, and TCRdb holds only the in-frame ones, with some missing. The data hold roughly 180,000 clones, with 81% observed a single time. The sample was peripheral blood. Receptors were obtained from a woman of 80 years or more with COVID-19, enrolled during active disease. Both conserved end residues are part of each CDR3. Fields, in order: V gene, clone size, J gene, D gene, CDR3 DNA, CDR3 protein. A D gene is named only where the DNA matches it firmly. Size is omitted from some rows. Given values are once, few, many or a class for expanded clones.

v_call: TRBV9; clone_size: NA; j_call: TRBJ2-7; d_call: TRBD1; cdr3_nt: TGTGCCAGCAGCCCATGGGACAGGACCTACGAGCAGTACTTC; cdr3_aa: CASSPWDRTYEQYF
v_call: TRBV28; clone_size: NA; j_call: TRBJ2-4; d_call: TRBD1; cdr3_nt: TGTGCCAATCGGGGACAGGGGGCTAACATTCAGTACTTC; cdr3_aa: CANRGQGANIQYF
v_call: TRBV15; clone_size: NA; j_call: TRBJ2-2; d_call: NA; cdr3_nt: TGTGCCACCAGCAAACTACGGGGGGCTTCCGGGGAGCTGTTTTTT; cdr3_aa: CATSKLRGASGELFF
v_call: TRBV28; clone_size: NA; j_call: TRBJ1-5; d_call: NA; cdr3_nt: TGTGCCAGCAGAGGTGGGAGACCCTTATTTAGCAATCAGCCCCAGCATTTT; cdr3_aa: CASRGGRPLFSNQPQHF
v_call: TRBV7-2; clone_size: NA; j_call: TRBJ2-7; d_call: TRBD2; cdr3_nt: TGTGCCAGCAGCTTAGATCTTCGGGAGGGGGGAAAAGACGAGCAGTACTTC; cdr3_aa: CASSLDLREGGKDEQYF
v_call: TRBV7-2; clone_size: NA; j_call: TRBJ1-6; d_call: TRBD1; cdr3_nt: TGTGCCAGCAGCTTAGCCCTCGGGACAGTCGGCAATTCACCCCTCCACTTT; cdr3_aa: CASSLALGTVGNSPLHF
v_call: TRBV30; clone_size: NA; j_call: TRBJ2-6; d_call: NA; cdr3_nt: TGTGCCTGGAGTGTGGTCGGCAGGAACTTGGCCAACGTCCTGACTTTC; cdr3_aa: CAWSVVGRNLANVLTF
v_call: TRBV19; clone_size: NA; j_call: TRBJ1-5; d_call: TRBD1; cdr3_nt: TGTGCCAGTAGTCCCAGGACAGGTAATAGCAATCAGCCCCAGCATTTT; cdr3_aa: CASSPRTGNSNQPQHF
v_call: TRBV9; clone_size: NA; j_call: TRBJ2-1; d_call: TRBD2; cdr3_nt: TGTGCCAGCAGCCCTCGACTAGCGGGGTATGATGAGCAGTTCTTC; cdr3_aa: CASSPRLAGYDEQFF
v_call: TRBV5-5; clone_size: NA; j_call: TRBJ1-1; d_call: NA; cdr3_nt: TGTGCCAGCAGCTTGGGGTACAGGGAGAAGGCTTTCTTT; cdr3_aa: CASSLGYREKAFF
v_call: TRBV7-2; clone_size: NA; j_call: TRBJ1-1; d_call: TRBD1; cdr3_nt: TGTGCCAGCAGCGTCCACAGGGGTCGCACTGAAGCTTTCTTT; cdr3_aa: CASSVHRGRTEAFF
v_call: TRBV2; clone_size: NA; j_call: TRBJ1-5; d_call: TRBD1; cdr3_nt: TGTGCCAGCAGAAATTTACAGGGGGCGGAGGAGCCCCAGCATTTT; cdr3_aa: CASRNLQGAEEPQHF
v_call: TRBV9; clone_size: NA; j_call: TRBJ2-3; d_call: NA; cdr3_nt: TGTGCCAGCAGCGTATTAGGGGGTGGCACAGATACGCAGTATTTT; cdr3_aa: CASSVLGGGTDTQYF
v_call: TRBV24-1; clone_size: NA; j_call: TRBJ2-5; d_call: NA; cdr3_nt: TGTGCCACCAGTGATGGCCGCGCAGGGGGGGAGACCCAGTACTTC; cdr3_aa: CATSDGRAGGETQYF
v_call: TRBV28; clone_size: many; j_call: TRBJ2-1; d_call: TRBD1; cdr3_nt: TGTGCCAGCACCTCTGGGGGACAGTTACTTTCCTACAATGAGCAGTTCTTC; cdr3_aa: CASTSGGQLLSYNEQFF
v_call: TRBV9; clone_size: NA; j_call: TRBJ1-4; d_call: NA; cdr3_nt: TGTGCCAGCAGCGGCTCCACAGGTACCCATGAAAAACTGTTTTTT; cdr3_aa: CASSGSTGTHEKLFF
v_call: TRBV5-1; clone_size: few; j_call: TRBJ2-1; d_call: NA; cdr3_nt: TGCGCCAGCAGCTTGGTACTCCCGAGCTCCTACAATGAGCAGTTCTTC; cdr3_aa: CASSLVLPSSYNEQFF
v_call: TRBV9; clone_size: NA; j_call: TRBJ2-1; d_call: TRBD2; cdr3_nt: TGTGCCAGCAGCGTAGAGTCTGAGACTAGCGGGGGCCGCCCGGGATACAATGAGCAGTTCTTC; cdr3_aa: CASSVESETSGGRPGYNEQFF
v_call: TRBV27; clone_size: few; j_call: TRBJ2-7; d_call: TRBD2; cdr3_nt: TGTGCCAGCAGTGGGACTAGCGGGGGTGGCGAGCAGTACTTC; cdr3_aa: CASSGTSGGGEQYF
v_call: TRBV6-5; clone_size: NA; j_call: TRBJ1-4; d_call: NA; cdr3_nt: TGTGCCAGCAGGACCCTGGGGAGACGAGATGAAAAACTGTTTTTT; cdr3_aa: CASRTLGRRDEKLFF
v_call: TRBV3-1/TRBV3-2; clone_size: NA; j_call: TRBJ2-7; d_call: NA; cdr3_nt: TGTGCCAGCAGCCAGACAGGTTACGAGCAGTACTTC; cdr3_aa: CASSQTGYEQYF
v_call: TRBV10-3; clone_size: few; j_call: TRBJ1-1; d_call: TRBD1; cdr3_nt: TGTGCCATCAGTGAGTCTAAGGACAGGGTAGGGATAACGAACACTGAAGCTTTCTTT; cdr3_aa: CAISESKDRVGITNTEAFF